This T cell receptor (beta chain) was captured by sequencing in a study of shared clonotypes between healthy human individuals. The protocol was immunoSEQ multiplex PCR, while the TCRdb copy is restricted to in-frame clones and leaves out a portion. The table lists roughly 2 million clones, nearly 97% of them singletons, with about 0.13% in the top ten. Trimming took off 6 bases at V and 2 bases at J, with 9 bases between the two ends. CDR3 size: 13 residues. The V gene's germline CDR1 is WNHNN and CDR2 SYGVQD (reference sequence). The sample was naive CD4+ T cells sorted from blood. This sample's subset: CD45RA+ positively selected. The sequence derives from a man between 18 and 29 years old in good health. The rearrangement uses TRBV10-1 and TRBJ2-3; TRBD1 might be the D (6 bases). CDR3 nucleotides: TGCGCCAGCAGAAGGGACACCACAGATACGCAGTATTTT. Translating it yields CASRRDTTDTQYF.